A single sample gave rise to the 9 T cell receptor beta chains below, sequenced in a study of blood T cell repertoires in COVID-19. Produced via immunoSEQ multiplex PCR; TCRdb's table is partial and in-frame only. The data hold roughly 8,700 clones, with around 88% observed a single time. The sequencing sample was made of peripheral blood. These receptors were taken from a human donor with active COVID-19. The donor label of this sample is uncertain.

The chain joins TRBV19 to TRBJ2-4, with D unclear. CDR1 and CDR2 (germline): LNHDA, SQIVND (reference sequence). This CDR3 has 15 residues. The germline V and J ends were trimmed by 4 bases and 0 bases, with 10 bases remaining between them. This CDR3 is CASSTPTVAKNIQYF. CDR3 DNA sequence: TGTGCCAGTAGTACACCAACAGTAGCCAAAAACATTCAGTACTTC.

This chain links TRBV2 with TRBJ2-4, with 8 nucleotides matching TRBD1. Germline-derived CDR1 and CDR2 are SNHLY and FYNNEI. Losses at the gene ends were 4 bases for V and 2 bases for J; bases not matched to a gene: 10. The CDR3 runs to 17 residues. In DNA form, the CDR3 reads TGTGCCAGCAGTGGAGACAGGGGAAGTACTCCCAAAAACATTCAGTACTTC. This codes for CASSGDRGSTPKNIQYF.

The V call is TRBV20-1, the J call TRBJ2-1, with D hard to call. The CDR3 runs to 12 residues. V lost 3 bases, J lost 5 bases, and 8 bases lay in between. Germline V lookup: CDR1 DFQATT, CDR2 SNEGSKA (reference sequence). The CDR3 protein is CSASASDNEQFF. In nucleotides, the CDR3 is TGCAGTGCTAGTGCTTCGGACAATGAGCAGTTCTTC.

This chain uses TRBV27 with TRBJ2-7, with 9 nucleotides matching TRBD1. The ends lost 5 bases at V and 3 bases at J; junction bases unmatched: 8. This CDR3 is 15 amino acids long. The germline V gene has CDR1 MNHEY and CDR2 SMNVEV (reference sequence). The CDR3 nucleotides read TGTGCCAGCAGTCCCCGACAGGGGGGAGACTACGAGCAGTACTTC. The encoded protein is CASSPRQGGDYEQYF.

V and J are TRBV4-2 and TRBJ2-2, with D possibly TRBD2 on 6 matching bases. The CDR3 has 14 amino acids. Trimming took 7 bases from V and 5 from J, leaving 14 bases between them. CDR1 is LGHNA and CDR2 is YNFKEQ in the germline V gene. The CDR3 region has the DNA TGTGCCAGCACCCCCCGGAGGGTAACCGGGGAGCTGTTTTTT. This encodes CASTPRRVTGELFF.

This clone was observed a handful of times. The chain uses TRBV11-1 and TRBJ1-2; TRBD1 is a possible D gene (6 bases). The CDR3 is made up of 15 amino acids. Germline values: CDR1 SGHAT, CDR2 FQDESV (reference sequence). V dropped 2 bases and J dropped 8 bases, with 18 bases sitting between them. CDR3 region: CASSLIGGDIQGYTF. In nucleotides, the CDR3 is TGTGCCAGCAGCTTAATAGGTGGGGACATCCAGGGCTACACCTTC.

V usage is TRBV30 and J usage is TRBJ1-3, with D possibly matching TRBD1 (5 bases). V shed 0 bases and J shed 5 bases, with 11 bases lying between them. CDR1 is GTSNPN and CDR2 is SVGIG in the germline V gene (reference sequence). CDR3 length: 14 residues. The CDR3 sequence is CAWSVVAGRNTIYF. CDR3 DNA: TGTGCCTGGAGTGTGGTCGCAGGGAGAAACACCATATATTTT.

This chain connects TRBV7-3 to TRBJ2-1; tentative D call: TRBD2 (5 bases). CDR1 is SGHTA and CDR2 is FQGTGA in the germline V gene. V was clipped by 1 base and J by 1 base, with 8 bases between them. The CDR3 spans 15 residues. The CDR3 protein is CASSLRGSSYNEQFF. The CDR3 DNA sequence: TGTGCCAGCAGCTTAAGAGGGTCGTCCTACAATGAGCAGTTCTTC.

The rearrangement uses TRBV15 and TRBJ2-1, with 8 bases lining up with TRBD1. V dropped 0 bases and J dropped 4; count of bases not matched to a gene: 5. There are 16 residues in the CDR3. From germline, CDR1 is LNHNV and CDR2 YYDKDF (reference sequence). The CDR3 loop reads CATSREDRARYNEQFF. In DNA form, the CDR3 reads TGTGCCACCAGCAGAGAGGACAGGGCTAGGTACAATGAGCAGTTCTTC.